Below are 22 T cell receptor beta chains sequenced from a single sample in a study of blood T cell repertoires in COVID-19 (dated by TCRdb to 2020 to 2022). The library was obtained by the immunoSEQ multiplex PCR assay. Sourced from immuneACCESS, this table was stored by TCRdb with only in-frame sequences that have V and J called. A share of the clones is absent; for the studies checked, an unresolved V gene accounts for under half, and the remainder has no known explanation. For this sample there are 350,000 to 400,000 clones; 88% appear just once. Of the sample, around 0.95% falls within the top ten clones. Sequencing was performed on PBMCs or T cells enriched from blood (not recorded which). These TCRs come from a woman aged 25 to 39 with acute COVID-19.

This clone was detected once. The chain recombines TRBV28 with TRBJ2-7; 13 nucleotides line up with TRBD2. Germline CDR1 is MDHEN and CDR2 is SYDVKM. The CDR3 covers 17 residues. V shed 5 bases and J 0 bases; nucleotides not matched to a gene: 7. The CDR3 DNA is TGTGCCAGCAGTCCTCCGGGACTAGCGGGGACCTCCTACGAGCAGTACTTC. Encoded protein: CASSPPGLAGTSYEQYF.

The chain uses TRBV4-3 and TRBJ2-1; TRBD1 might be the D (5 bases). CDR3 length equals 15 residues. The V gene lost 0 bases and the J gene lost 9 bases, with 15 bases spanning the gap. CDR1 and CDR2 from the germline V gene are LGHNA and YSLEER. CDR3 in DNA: TGCGCCAGCAGCCAAGAGGGGCAGTCTCTCCGTGAGCAGTTCTTC. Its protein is CASSQEGQSLREQFF.

Written as DNA, the CDR3 is TGTGCCAGCAGTTTACCAGGGAATCAGCCCCAGCATTTT. This sequence encodes CASSLPGNQPQHF. The V call is TRBV28, the J call TRBJ1-5; possibly TRBD1 for D (5 bases). The V end was cut by 2 bases, the J end by 4 bases, with 6 bases between. The length of the CDR3 is 13 residues. Germline CDR1 reads MDHEN; CDR2 reads SYDVKM.

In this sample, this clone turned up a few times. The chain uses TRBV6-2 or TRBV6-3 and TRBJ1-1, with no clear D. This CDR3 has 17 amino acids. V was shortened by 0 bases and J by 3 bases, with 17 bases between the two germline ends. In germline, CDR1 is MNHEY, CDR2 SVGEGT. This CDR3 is CASSYSNWFFGDTEAFF. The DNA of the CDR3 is TGTGCCAGCAGTTACTCGAATTGGTTTTTCGGGGACACTGAAGCTTTCTTT.

CDR3 amino acids: CASSLSGQSNEQFF. The CDR3 nucleotides are TGCGCCAGCAGCCTGTCGGGTCAGTCCAATGAGCAGTTCTTC. V is TRBV5-1 and J is TRBJ2-1; D call uncertain. Between the trimmed V and J ends, which lost 4 bases and 6 bases, there was a span of 14 bases. The length of the CDR3 is 14 residues. The germline V gene has CDR1 SGHRS and CDR2 YFSETQ.

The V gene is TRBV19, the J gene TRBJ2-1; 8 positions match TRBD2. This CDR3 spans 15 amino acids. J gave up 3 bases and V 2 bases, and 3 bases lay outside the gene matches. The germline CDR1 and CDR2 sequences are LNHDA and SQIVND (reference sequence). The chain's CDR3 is CASSIWRGDYNEQFF. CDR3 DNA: TGTGCCAGTAGTATATGGCGGGGGGACTACAATGAGCAGTTCTTC.

This CDR3 reads CASSQDMPASGSGDTQYF. In nucleotides, the CDR3 is TGCGCCAGCAGCCAAGATATGCCGGCTAGCGGGAGCGGGGATACGCAGTATTTT. The rearrangement uses TRBV4-1 and TRBJ2-3; 10 bases line up with TRBD2. Germline CDR1 and CDR2: MGHRA and YSYEKL. CDR3 length: 18 amino acids. J lost 6 bases, V lost 0 bases, and 12 bases had no gene match.

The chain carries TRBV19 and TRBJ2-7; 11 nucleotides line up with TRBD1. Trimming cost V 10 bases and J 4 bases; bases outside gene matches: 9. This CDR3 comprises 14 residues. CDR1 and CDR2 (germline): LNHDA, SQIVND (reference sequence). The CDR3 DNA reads TGTGCCACCGACCCCGGGACAGGGGGGTACGAGCAGTACTTC. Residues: CATDPGTGGYEQYF. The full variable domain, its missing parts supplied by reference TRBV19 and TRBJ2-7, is DGGITQSPKYLFRKEGQNVTLSCEQNLNHDAMYWYRQDPGQGLRLIYYSQIVNDFQKGDIAEGYSVSREKKESFPLTVTSAQKNPTAFYLCATDPGTGGYEQYFGPGTRLTVT.

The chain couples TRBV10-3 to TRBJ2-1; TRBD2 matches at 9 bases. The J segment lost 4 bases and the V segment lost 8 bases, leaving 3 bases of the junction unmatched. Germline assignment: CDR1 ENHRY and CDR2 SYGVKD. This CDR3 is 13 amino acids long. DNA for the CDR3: TGTGCCATCGCGGGGGGGCAGTACAATGAGCAGTTCTTC. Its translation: CAIAGGQYNEQFF.

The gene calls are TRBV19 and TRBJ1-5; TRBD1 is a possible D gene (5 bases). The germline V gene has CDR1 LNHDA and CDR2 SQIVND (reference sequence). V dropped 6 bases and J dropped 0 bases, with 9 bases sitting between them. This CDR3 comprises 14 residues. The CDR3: CASRGGFSNQPQHF. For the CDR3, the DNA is TGTGCCAGTAGGGGGGGTTTTAGCAATCAGCCCCAGCATTTT.

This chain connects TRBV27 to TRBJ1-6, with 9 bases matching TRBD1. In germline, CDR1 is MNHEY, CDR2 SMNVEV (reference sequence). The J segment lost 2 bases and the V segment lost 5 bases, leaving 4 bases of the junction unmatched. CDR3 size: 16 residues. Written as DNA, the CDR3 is TGTGCCAGCAGTCCAAGGACAGGGGCCTATAATTCACCCCTCCACTTT. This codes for CASSPRTGAYNSPLHF.

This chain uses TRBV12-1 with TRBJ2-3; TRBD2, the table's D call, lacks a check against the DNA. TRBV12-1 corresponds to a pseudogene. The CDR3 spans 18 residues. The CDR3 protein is CASSLYTSSGGGTDTQYF. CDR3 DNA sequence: TGTGCCAGCAGCCTGTATACCTCTAGCGGGGGGGGAACAGATACGCAGTATTTT.

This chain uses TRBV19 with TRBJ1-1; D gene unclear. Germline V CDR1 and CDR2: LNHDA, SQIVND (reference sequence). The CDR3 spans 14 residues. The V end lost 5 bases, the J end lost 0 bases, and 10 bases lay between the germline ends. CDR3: CASSPQTMNTEAFF. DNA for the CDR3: TGTGCCAGTAGTCCACAGACTATGAACACTGAAGCTTTCTTT.

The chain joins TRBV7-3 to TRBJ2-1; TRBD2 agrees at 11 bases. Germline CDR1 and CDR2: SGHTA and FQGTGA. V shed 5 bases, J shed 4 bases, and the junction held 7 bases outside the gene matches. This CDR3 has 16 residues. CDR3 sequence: CASSPRLAGSYNEQFF. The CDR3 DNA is TGTGCCAGCAGCCCTAGACTAGCGGGATCTTACAATGAGCAGTTCTTC.

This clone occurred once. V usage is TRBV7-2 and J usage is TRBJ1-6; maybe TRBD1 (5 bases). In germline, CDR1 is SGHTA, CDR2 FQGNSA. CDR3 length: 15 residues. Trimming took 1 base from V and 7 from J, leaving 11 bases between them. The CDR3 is CASSLDGGLNSPLHF. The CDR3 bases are TGTGCCAGCAGCTTAGACGGGGGATTAAATTCACCCCTCCACTTT.

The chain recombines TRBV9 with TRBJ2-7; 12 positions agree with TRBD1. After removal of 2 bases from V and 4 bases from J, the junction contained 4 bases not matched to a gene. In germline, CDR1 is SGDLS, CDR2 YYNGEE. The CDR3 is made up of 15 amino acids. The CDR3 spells CASSVGDRGHYEQYF. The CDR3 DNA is TGTGCCAGCAGCGTCGGGGACAGGGGGCATTACGAGCAGTACTTC. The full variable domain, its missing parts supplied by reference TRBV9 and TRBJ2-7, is DSGVTQTPKHLITATGQRVTLRCSPRSGDLSVYWYQQSLDQGLQFLIQYYNGEERAKGNILERFSAQQFPDLHSELNLSSLELGDSALYFCASSVGDRGHYEQYFGPGTRLTVT.

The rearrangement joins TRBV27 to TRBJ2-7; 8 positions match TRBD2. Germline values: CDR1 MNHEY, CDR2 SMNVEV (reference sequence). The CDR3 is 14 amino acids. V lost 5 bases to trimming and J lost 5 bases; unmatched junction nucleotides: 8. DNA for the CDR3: TGTGCCAGCAGTCACCGGGGGGGGGCGCACGAGCAGTACTTC. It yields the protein CASSHRGGAHEQYF.

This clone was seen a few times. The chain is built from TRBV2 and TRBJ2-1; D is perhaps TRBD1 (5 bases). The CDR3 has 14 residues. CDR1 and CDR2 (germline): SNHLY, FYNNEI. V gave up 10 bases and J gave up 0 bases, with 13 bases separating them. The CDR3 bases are TGTGCCACCGAGACAGCGCACTCCTACAATGAGCAGTTCTTC. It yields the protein CATETAHSYNEQFF.

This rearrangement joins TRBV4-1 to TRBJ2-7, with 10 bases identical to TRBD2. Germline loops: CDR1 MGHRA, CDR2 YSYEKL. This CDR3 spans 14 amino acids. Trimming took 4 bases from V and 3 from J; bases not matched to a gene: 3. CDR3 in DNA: TGCGCCAGCAGCCTTGAGCGGGGGGGCTACGAGCAGTACTTC. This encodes CASSLERGGYEQYF.

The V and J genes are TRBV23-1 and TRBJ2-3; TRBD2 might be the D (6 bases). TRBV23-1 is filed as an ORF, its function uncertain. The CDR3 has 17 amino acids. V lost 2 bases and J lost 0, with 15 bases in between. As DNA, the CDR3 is TGCGCCAGCAGTCAAGTCCGGGGACTCCCGAGCACAGATACGCAGTATTTT. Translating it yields CASSQVRGLPSTDTQYF.

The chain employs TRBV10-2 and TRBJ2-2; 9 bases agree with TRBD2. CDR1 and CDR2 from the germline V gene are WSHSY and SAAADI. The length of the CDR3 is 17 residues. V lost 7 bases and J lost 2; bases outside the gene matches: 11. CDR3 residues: CASMGVAGEVNTGELFF. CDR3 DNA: TGCGCCAGCATGGGGGTAGCGGGGGAAGTAAACACCGGGGAGCTGTTTTTT.

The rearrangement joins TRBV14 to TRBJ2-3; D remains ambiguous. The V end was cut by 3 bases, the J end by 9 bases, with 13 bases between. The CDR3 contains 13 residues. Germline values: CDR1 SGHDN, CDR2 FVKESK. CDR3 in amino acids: CASSHDHSQTQYF. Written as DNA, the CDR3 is TGTGCCAGCAGCCATGACCATAGCCAGACGCAGTATTTT.